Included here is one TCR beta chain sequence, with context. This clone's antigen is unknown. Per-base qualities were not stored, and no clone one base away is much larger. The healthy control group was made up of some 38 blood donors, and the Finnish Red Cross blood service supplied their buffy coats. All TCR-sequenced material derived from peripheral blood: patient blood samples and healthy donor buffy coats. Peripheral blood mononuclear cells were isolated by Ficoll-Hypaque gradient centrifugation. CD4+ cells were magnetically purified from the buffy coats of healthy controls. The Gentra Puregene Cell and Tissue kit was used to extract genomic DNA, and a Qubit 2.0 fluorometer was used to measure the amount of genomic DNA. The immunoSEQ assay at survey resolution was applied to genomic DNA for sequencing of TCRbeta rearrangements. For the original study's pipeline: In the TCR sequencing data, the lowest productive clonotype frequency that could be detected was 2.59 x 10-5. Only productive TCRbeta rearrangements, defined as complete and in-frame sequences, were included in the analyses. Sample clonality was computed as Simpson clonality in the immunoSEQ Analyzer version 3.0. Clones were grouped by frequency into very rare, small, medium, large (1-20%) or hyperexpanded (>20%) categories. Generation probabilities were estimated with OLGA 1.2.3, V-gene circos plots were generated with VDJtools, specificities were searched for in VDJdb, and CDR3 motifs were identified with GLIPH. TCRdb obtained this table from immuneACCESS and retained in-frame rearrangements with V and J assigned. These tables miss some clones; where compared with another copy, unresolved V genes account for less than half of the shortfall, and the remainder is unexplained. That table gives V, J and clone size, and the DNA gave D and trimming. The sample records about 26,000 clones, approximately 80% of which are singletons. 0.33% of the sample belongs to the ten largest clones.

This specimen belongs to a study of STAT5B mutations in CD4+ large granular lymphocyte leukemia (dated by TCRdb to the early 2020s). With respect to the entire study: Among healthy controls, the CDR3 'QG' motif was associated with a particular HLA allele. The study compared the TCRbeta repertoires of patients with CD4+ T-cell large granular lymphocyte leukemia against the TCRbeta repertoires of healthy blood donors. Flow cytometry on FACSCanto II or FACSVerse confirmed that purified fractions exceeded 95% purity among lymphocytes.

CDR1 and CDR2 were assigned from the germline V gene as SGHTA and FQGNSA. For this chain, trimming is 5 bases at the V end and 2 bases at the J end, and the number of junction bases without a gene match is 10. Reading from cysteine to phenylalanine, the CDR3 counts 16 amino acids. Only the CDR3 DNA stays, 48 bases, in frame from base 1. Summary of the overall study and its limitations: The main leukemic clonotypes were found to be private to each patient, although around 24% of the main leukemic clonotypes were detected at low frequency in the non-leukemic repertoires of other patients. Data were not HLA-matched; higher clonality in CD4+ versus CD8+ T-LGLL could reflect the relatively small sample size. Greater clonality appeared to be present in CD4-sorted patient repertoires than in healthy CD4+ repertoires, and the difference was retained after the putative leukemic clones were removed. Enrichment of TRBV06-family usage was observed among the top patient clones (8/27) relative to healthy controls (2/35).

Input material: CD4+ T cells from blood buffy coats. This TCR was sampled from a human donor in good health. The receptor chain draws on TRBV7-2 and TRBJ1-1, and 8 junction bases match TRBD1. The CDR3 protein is CASSPRTGQGNTEAFF. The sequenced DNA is TGTGCCAGCAGCCCCAGAACAGGACAGGGAAACACTGAAGCTTTCTTT.